These T cell receptor beta chains were read from a single sample in a study of shared clonotypes between healthy human individuals. TCRdb keeps only in-frame clones here, not all; method: immunoSEQ multiplex PCR. The sample includes under 1 million clones, 90% to 95% of them seen just once. Sequencing was performed on naive CD8+ T cells sorted from blood. All receptors derive from a man aged 30-40 years in good health. CDR3s include the opening cysteine and the closing phenylalanine or tryptophan. Each record gives: clone size, V gene, D gene, J gene, CDR3 DNA, CDR3 protein. The D gene is left open where the match is weak. Clone size appears in some rows only: once, few, many, or a class for an expanded clone.

>-|TRBV29-1|TRBD2|TRBJ2-3
TGCAGCGCGGGGGGGGATACGCAGTATTTT
CSAGGDTQYF
>-|TRBV11-2|TRBD2|TRBJ2-7
TGTGCCAGCAGCTTAGTTAGCGGGAGTTTAGTCGAGCAGTACTTC
CASSLVSGSLVEQYF
>-|TRBV28|TRBD2|TRBJ2-2
TGTGCCAGCAGTTTAAGGTCCCCTATGGAGCGGGAGGGTGTCCCCGGGGAGCTGTTTTTT
CASSLRSPMEREGVPGELFF
>-|TRBV4-3|TRBD1|TRBJ2-7
TGCGCCAGCAGCCTTCGAGCGGGACAGGGGGATGGCGAGCAGTACTTC
CASSLRAGQGDGEQYF
>-|TRBV7-9|TRBD2|TRBJ2-7
TGTGCCAGCAGCTTTGGGACTAGCAACTCCTACGAGCAGTACTTC
CASSFGTSNSYEQYF
>-|TRBV14|TRBD1|TRBJ2-7
TGTGCCAGCAGCCTTACAGGGGGCTACGAGCAGTACTTC
CASSLTGGYEQYF
>-|TRBV27|-|TRBJ1-5
TGTGCCAGCAGTCCCACGAGGGGCGGTAATCAGCCCCAGCATTTT
CASSPTRGGNQPQHF
>once|TRBV4-3|TRBD1|TRBJ1-5
TGCGCCAGCAGCCAGCATACAGGGGGAAGAAATCAGCCCCAGCATTTT
CASSQHTGGRNQPQHF
>once|TRBV27|TRBD2|TRBJ2-1
TGTGCCAGCAGTTTGCTAGCGGGAACCTACAATGAGCAGTTCTTC
CASSLLAGTYNEQFF
>-|TRBV29-1|-|TRBJ2-1
TGCAGCACTAAGAGATTAGCGGCCTACAATGAGCAGTTCTTC
CSTKRLAAYNEQFF
>-|TRBV5-8|TRBD2|TRBJ2-1
TGTGCCAGCAGCCTGGGACTAGCGGGCCTGGAGTTCTTC
CASSLGLAGLEFF
>-|TRBV19|-|TRBJ2-7
TGTGCCAGTAGTATCTCTTTCGGGACTTTCTACGAGCAGTACTTC
CASSISFGTFYEQYF
>-|TRBV4-1|-|TRBJ2-1
TGCGCCAGCAGCCCAGGGCTTCGGGCAGTCACCTACAATGAGCAGTTCTTC
CASSPGLRAVTYNEQFF
>-|TRBV14|TRBD1|TRBJ2-7
TGTGCCAGCAGCCCCAGGACAGGGAAGTACGAGCAGTACTTC
CASSPRTGKYEQYF
>-|TRBV11-2|TRBD1|TRBJ2-3
TGTGCCAGCAGCTTTGAGGGGGCGGATACGCAGTATTTT
CASSFEGADTQYF
>few|TRBV27|TRBD1|TRBJ2-7
TGTGCCAGCAGTATGGACAGGGGAGACTACGAGCAGTACTTC
CASSMDRGDYEQYF
>-|TRBV7-3|TRBD2|TRBJ2-3
TGTGCCAGCAGCTTAAATCTAGCGGGACGCACAGATACGCAGTATTTT
CASSLNLAGRTDTQYF
>-|TRBV10-3|-|TRBJ1-1
TGTGCCATCAGTGAGTGGACTGAAGCTTTCTTT
CAISEWTEAFF
>once|TRBV7-9|TRBD2|TRBJ2-1
TGTGCCAGCAGCCTACCGGGACTAGCGGGAGTTGAGCAGTTCTTC
CASSLPGLAGVEQFF
>-|TRBV27|TRBD2|TRBJ2-7
TGTGCCAGCAGTTACCGGGCGGGGGGCTTCTACGAGCAGTACTTC
CASSYRAGGFYEQYF
>-|TRBV27|TRBD2|TRBJ2-1
TGTGCCAGCAGGGTTGGGACTAGCGGGAGAGCGCCCAACAATGAGCAGTTCTTC
CASRVGTSGRAPNNEQFF
>-|TRBV5-4|TRBD1|TRBJ2-1
TGTGCCAGCAGCTGGGGACAGGCGGGCAGCAATGAGCAGTTCTTC
CASSWGQAGSNEQFF
>-|TRBV2|TRBD1|TRBJ2-5
TGTGCCAGCAGACCCGGGACAGGGCAAGAGACCCAGTACTTC
CASRPGTGQETQYF
>-|TRBV2|TRBD2|TRBJ2-7
TGTGCCAGCGAGGGACTAGCGGACTACGAGCAGTACTTC
CASEGLADYEQYF
>once|TRBV7-9|-|TRBJ1-4
TGTGCCAGCAGCTTAGGCGAAGGGCTAAAACTGTTTTTT
CASSLGEGLKLFF
>-|TRBV27|-|TRBJ2-1
TGTGCCAGCAGGATGGGAGTAAGAAACAATGAGCAGTTCTTC
CASRMGVRNNEQFF
>-|TRBV5-5|TRBD1|TRBJ1-1
TGTGCCAGCAGCTTGGAAGGGGGCGGCGAAGCTTTCTTT
CASSLEGGGEAFF
>-|TRBV29-1|TRBD1|TRBJ1-1
TGCAGCGCCCTGACAGGGGGGAACACTGAAGCTTTCTTT
CSALTGGNTEAFF
>once|TRBV7-2|-|TRBJ2-1
TGTGCCAGCAGCTTTAGGGATTACAATGAGCAGTTCTTC
CASSFRDYNEQFF
>-|TRBV5-4|-|TRBJ2-2
TGTGCCAGCAGCTACACCGGGGAGCTGTTTTTT
CASSYTGELFF
>once|TRBV19|-|TRBJ2-1
TGTGCCAGTAGGACGGACAGCAACAATGAGCAGTTCTTC
CASRTDSNNEQFF
>once|TRBV7-2|-|TRBJ2-1
TGTGCCAGCAGCCAAAGCAATGAGCAGTTCTTC
CASSQSNEQFF
>-|TRBV28|-|TRBJ2-7
TGTGCCAGCAGTTTAAGGGTCTACGAGCAGTACTTC
CASSLRVYEQYF
>-|TRBV27|-|TRBJ1-1
TGTGCCAGCAGCCCAACAGGCGGCACTGAAGCTTTCTTT
CASSPTGGTEAFF
>-|TRBV29-1|TRBD1|TRBJ2-1
TGCAGCGCCTCCCCGGGACAGGGATACAATGAGCAGTTCTTC
CSASPGQGYNEQFF
>-|TRBV6-1|-|TRBJ2-1
TGTGCCAGCAGTGAACGGGGCAGGGGAGGAAATGAGCAGTTCTTC
CASSERGRGGNEQFF
>-|TRBV27|-|TRBJ1-2
TGTGCCAGCAGTCCCCCCGGACAGCCGGATGGCTACACCTTC
CASSPPGQPDGYTF
>-|TRBV4-1|-|TRBJ2-7
TGCGCCAGCAGCCAAGAATGGGCTGGCGGCAACGCCTACGAGCAGTACTTC
CASSQEWAGGNAYEQYF
>-|TRBV27|-|TRBJ2-2
TGTGCCAGCAGAACAGGGAGCGCCGGGGAGCTGTTTTTT
CASRTGSAGELFF
>once|TRBV5-4|-|TRBJ2-1
TGTGCCAGCAGCTTGGAGGGGGGCTACGCCGAGCAGTTCTTC
CASSLEGGYAEQFF
>-|TRBV19|TRBD1|TRBJ2-3
TGTGCCAGTAGTCAGTCCAGGGGGAGCACAGATACGCAGTATTTT
CASSQSRGSTDTQYF
>-|TRBV29-1|-|TRBJ2-3
TGCAGCGTTGACTGGGCTAGCGCCACAGATACGCAGTATTTT
CSVDWASATDTQYF
>-|TRBV29-1|TRBD2|TRBJ2-7
TGCAGCGTTGCGGGAGGCTTCTCCTACGAGCAGTACTTC
CSVAGGFSYEQYF
>-|TRBV29-1|TRBD2|TRBJ2-5
TGCAGCGTGATACCTCTAGCGGGAGTGGAGGAGACCCAGTACTTC
CSVIPLAGVEETQYF
>-|TRBV9|-|TRBJ2-2
TGTGCCAGCCGTAGGAACACCGGGGAGCTGTTTTTT
CASRRNTGELFF
>-|TRBV19|TRBD2|TRBJ2-3
TGTGCCAGTAGGGAACTAGCGGGAGGGCCAGATACGCAGTATTTT
CASRELAGGPDTQYF
>-|TRBV18|-|TRBJ2-1
TGTGCCAGCTCATCCCGGGACTCTCCCTACAATGAGCAGTTCTTC
CASSSRDSPYNEQFF
>once|TRBV21-1|-|TRBJ2-1
TGTGCCAGCAGCGAATGGGCGGGAGGCGACTACAATGAGCAGTTCTTC
CASSEWAGGDYNEQFF
>-|TRBV2|-|TRBJ2-1
TGTGCCAGCAATCGAGGGGATGAGCAGTTCTTC
CASNRGDEQFF
>-|TRBV27|-|TRBJ2-7
TGTGCCAGCAGTCCCTACCAGGCCTCCTCCGCAATCGAGCAGTACTTC
CASSPYQASSAIEQYF
>-|TRBV6-5|-|TRBJ2-5
TGTGCCAGCAGTTACGGGACACAAGAGACCCAGTACTTC
CASSYGTQETQYF